Below are 21 T cell receptor beta chains sequenced from a single sample in a study of cytomegalovirus exposure and HLA in healthy donors. PCR employed 60 Vbeta and 13 Jbeta primers. Assay used: immunoSEQ multiplex PCR; TCRdb lists only in-frame clones, some missing. The table includes a few hundred thousand clones, about 86% detected once. Material for sequencing was PBMCs. Every receptor here comes from a woman in her sixties in good health and CMV-seropositive.

This clone occurred once. This rearrangement joins TRBV7-9 to TRBJ2-5, with 7 nucleotides matching TRBD2. The CDR3 runs 16 residues. The ends lost 1 base at V and 4 bases at J; junction bases unmatched: 9. From germline, CDR1 is SEHNR and CDR2 FQNEAQ (reference sequence). CDR3 amino acids: CASSLVTGGGRETQYF. The CDR3 bases are TGTGCCAGCAGCTTAGTCACGGGAGGTGGACGAGAGACCCAGTACTTC.

V gene TRBV19 combines with J gene TRBJ1-2; D is ambiguous. The CDR3 covers 15 residues. The ends were cut back, 2 bases at V and 4 bases at J, with 14 bases in the middle. Germline-derived CDR1 and CDR2 are LNHDA and SQIVND (reference sequence). The CDR3 is CASSIYAIRGYGYTF. The CDR3 bases are TGTGCCAGTAGTATATACGCGATTCGTGGCTATGGCTACACCTTC.

The chain recombines TRBV5-1 with TRBJ1-5; 8 bases agree with TRBD1. Germline CDR1 is SGHRS and CDR2 is YFSETQ. The CDR3 loop spans 15 amino acids. J gave up 4 bases and V 4 bases, and 7 bases lay outside the gene matches. CDR3 coding DNA: TGCGCCAGCAGCCCCCAGGGGGCGTTGAATCAGCCCCAGCATTTT. It translates to CASSPQGALNQPQHF.

The gene calls are TRBV7-2 and TRBJ2-1; 15 bases map to TRBD2. This CDR3 has 17 amino acids. Germline V lookup: CDR1 SGHTA, CDR2 FQGNSA. Losses at the gene ends were 5 bases for V and 7 bases for J; bases not matched to a gene: 9. The CDR3: CASSQPAGTSGRNEQFF. DNA of the CDR3: TGTGCCAGCAGCCAACCCGCCGGGACTAGCGGGAGGAATGAGCAGTTCTTC.

The chain recombines TRBV6-5 with TRBJ2-5, with 7 bases fitting TRBD1. TRBJ2-7 matches the DNA end more closely, so the J call is doubtful. Germline-derived CDR1 and CDR2 are MNHEY and SVGAGI. The CDR3 extends over 14 amino acids. CDR3 in DNA: TGTGCCAGCAGTTACCGGGACAGAGCCTACGAGCAGTACTTC. The encoded protein is CASSYRDRAYEQYF.

The genes are TRBV9 and TRBJ1-1; D gene unclear. The V and J ends lost 0 bases and 4 bases respectively, with 10 bases between them. Looked up from germline, CDR1 is SGDLS and CDR2 is YYNGEE. The CDR3 has 14 amino acids. The CDR3 region is CASSVGSGSTEAFF. DNA of the CDR3: TGTGCCAGCAGCGTAGGAAGCGGAAGCACTGAAGCTTTCTTT.

The chain joins TRBV2 to TRBJ1-1; perhaps TRBD1 as D (5 bases). The CDR3 spans 14 residues. The V and J ends lost 5 bases and 4 bases respectively, with 14 bases between them. From germline, CDR1 is SNHLY and CDR2 FYNNEI. The CDR3 sequence: CASSLYVGGTEAFF. The CDR3 nucleotides read TGTGCCAGCAGTCTATACGTCGGGGGCACTGAAGCTTTCTTT.

With respect to this clone: Relative to the germline gene, one junction end is altered; a read error may explain this. The rearrangement joins TRBV30 to TRBJ2-3; TRBD1 agrees at 7 bases. CDR3 length: 12 residues. Germline-derived CDR1 and CDR2 are GTSNPN and SVGIG (reference sequence). CDR3 region: CARRQGTDTQYF. Written as DNA, the CDR3 is TGTGCCCGGAGACAGGGTACAGATACGCAGTATTTT.

The chain employs TRBV2 and TRBJ2-7; 8 positions match TRBD1. The germline CDR1 and CDR2 sequences are SNHLY and FYNNEI. The CDR3 runs to 16 residues. V lost 6 bases to trimming and J lost 3 bases; unmatched junction nucleotides: 13. CDR3 bases: TGTGCCAGCAGAAGAGCCTCCGGGACAGGAGGCTACGAGCAGTACTTC. As protein: CASRRASGTGGYEQYF.

V usage is TRBV27 and J usage is TRBJ2-7; 9 nucleotides agree with TRBD1. V dropped 6 bases and J dropped 4; count of bases not matched to a gene: 10. The CDR3 is 15 residues long. Germline values: CDR1 MNHEY, CDR2 SMNVEV (reference sequence). CDR3 sequence: CASSRGTGLTYEQYF. In DNA, the CDR3 is TGTGCCAGCAGCAGGGGGACAGGGCTTACTTACGAGCAGTACTTC.

The chain joins TRBV6-1 to TRBJ2-3; D gene ambiguous. The length of the CDR3 is 11 residues. Trimming cost V 8 bases and J 0 bases, with 3 bases left between them. The V gene's germline CDR1 is MNHNS and CDR2 SASEGT. DNA for the CDR3: TGTGCCAGCCAGAGCACAGATACGCAGTATTTT. Residues: CASQSTDTQYF.

V gene TRBV9 combines with J gene TRBJ1-1; weak D call: TRBD1 (5 bases). The ends were cut back, 4 bases at V and 1 base at J, with 14 bases in the middle. Germline V gives CDR1 SGDLS, CDR2 YYNGEE. The CDR3 runs 15 residues. The CDR3 sequence is CASSFSPGWNTEAFF. The CDR3 region has the DNA TGTGCCAGCAGCTTCAGCCCAGGGTGGAACACTGAAGCTTTCTTT.

The J gene is TRBJ1-1, the V gene TRBV5-5; TRBD1 aligns across 8 bases. In germline, CDR1 is SGHKS, CDR2 YYEKEE (reference sequence). This CDR3 has 13 amino acids. Trimming removed 8 bases from V and 5 bases from J; junction bases left unmatched: 8. The CDR3 DNA follows: TGTGCCAGTAAGGACAGGGAATGGACTGAAGCTTTCTTT. Protein: CASKDREWTEAFF.

The chain combines TRBV6-1 with TRBJ2-3, with 7 nucleotides matching TRBD1. The J segment lost 2 bases and the V segment lost 6 bases, leaving 5 bases of the junction unmatched. This CDR3 spans 14 amino acids. The V gene's germline CDR1 is MNHNS and CDR2 SASEGT. The CDR3 coding sequence is TGTGCCAGCAGGAGGGACAGACTCACAGATACGCAGTATTTT. It is translated as CASRRDRLTDTQYF.

This sequence joins TRBV19 and TRBJ2-3, with 11 positions matching TRBD2. V gave up 2 bases and J gave up 0 bases; unmatched junction bases: 4. The germline V gene has CDR1 LNHDA and CDR2 SQIVND (reference sequence). The CDR3 contains 17 residues. CDR3 amino acids: CASSITSGSISTDTQYF. DNA of the CDR3: TGTGCCAGTAGTATAACTAGCGGGAGTATAAGCACAGATACGCAGTATTTT.

V and J are TRBV4-1 and TRBJ2-7, with a tentative D call TRBD2 (5 bases). The germline V gene has CDR1 MGHRA and CDR2 YSYEKL. The ends were cut back, 4 bases at V and 1 base at J, with 17 bases in the middle. The CDR3 has 16 residues. The CDR3 DNA follows: TGCGCCAGCAGCCCCAATCAGCTGGGAGAGTCCTACGAGCAGTACTTC. Encoded protein: CASSPNQLGESYEQYF.

This clone has only a few counts. The chain combines TRBV5-1 with TRBJ2-3, with 9 bases that match TRBD2. Germline V CDR1 and CDR2: SGHRS, YFSETQ. The CDR3 consists of 17 residues. V dropped 3 bases and J dropped 6; count of bases not matched to a gene: 14. The CDR3: CASSSGVVGLASDTQYF. CDR3 bases: TGCGCCAGCAGCTCAGGGGTGGTTGGACTAGCGTCGGATACGCAGTATTTT.

This clone was counted only a few times. The chain links TRBV19 to TRBJ1-1; D is possibly TRBD1 (5 bases). Germline lookup yields CDR1 LNHDA and CDR2 SQIVND (reference sequence). The CDR3 sequence is 13 residues long. V shed 10 bases and J shed 1 base, with 13 bases lying between them. The CDR3 reads CATATDWNTEAFF. The CDR3 nucleotides read TGTGCCACGGCGACAGATTGGAACACTGAAGCTTTCTTT.

The CDR3 protein is CASREKGASYNEQFF. As DNA, the CDR3 is TGTGCCAGCAGGGAAAAGGGGGCATCCTACAATGAGCAGTTCTTC. V usage is TRBV2 and J usage is TRBJ2-1; 7 positions agree with TRBD1. The CDR3 runs 15 residues. The germline CDR1 and CDR2 sequences are SNHLY and FYNNEI. V was pared by 6 bases and J by 1 base, with 6 bases of the junction left unmatched.

This clone appeared a few times. The chain combines TRBV4-1 with TRBJ1-1; 8 nucleotides match TRBD1. The CDR3 sequence is 16 residues long. Germline loops: CDR1 MGHRA, CDR2 YSYEKL. V trimming: 3 bases; J trimming: 2 bases; junction bases outside the gene matches: 8. CDR3 amino acids: CASSQVQGAQNTEAFF. The CDR3 DNA follows: TGCGCCAGCAGCCAGGTTCAGGGGGCGCAAAACACTGAAGCTTTCTTT.

The rearrangement joins TRBV29-1 to TRBJ1-2; a possible D gene is TRBD1 (6 bases). CDR1 SQVTM and CDR2 ANQGSEA come from the germline V gene. The CDR3 is 14 residues long. Trimming cost V 0 bases and J 4 bases, with 12 bases left between them. CDR3 amino acids: CSVEDTGPGYGYTF. The CDR3 DNA sequence: TGCAGCGTTGAAGACACAGGGCCAGGCTATGGCTACACCTTC.